This TCR beta chain was sequenced in a study of blood T cell repertoires in COVID-19. Whole-study context: COVID-19 samples, acute and convalescent, were from the United States, Italy and Spain. T cells, B-cell-depleted T cells, or PBMCs supplied cDNA or gDNA.

This CDR3 has 17 residues. V was pared by 7 bases and J by 4 bases, with 13 bases of the junction left unmatched. CDR1 is MNHEY and CDR2 is SMNVEV in the germline V gene (reference sequence). Original processing methods: Reference gene primer amplification gave estimated nucleated cell counts. Some clones are missing from TCRdb's copy, which holds only in-frame ones; the method was immunoSEQ multiplex PCR. That table gives V, J and clone size, and the DNA gave D and trimming. The sample has 150,000 to 200,000 clones; 90% are singletons. The receptor's source is a man between 50 and 59 years old with acute or convalescent COVID-19. Sequencing was performed on peripheral blood. The chain is built from TRBV27 and TRBJ2-1; TRBD1 agrees at 10 bases. The CDR3 is CASNKGAGTGAYNEQFF. In DNA, the CDR3 is TGTGCCAGCAACAAAGGGGCCGGGACAGGGGCTTACAATGAGCAGTTCTTC.